Below are 18 T cell receptor beta chains sequenced from a single sample in a study of cytomegalovirus exposure and HLA in healthy donors. This PCR relied on a set of 60 Vbeta primers and 13 Jbeta primers. Generated by immunoSEQ multiplex PCR, the TCRdb table keeps only in-frame clones and is missing some. The sample's table shows 60,000 to 80,000 clones. Sequencing was carried out using PBMCs. The receptors come from a man between 35 and 55 years old in good health and CMV-seronegative.

The chain links TRBV5-4 to TRBJ2-7; 8 nucleotides match TRBD2. The CDR3 runs 13 residues. J was trimmed by 3 bases and V by 4 bases; bases with no gene match: 3. Per germline, CDR1 SGHNT and CDR2 YYREEE (reference sequence). CDR3 in amino acids: CASSAGTSYEQYF. The CDR3 bases are TGTGCCAGCAGCGCCGGGACTAGCTACGAGCAGTACTTC.

This chain connects TRBV4-3 to TRBJ1-1, with D tentatively TRBD1 (6 bases). Germline CDR1 is LGHNA and CDR2 is YSLEER. The CDR3 runs 16 residues. Trimming left V 5 bases short and J 1 base short, with 17 bases between. CDR3: CASSYEHRVRNTEAFF. Written as DNA, the CDR3 is TGCGCCAGCAGCTACGAGCACAGGGTGAGGAACACTGAAGCTTTCTTT.

The chain employs TRBV10-3 and TRBJ2-1; the D gene is possibly TRBD1 (6 bases). Germline CDR1 is ENHRY and CDR2 is SYGVKD. V was cut by 3 bases and J by 10 bases, with 13 bases left in between. The CDR3 covers 13 residues. The CDR3 nucleotides are TGTGCCATCAGTGAATTACAGGGCGGCGAGCAGTTCTTC. Its translation is CAISELQGGEQFF.

The chain combines TRBV30 with TRBJ2-7; D possibly corresponds to TRBD1 (6 bases). CDR3 length: 11 residues. Trimming pared 4 bases from V and 7 bases from J, leaving 11 bases between. Germline V gene sequence: CDR1 GTSNPN, CDR2 SVGIG (reference sequence). CDR3 nucleotide sequence: TGTGCCTGGACAGCAACAGGGGAGCAGTACTTC. Translating gives CAWTATGEQYF.

This chain links TRBV2 with TRBJ2-1, with 13 bases aligning to TRBD2. The CDR3 has 17 residues. V trimming: 0 bases; J trimming: 4 bases; junction bases outside the gene matches: 3. CDR1 and CDR2 (germline): SNHLY, FYNNEI. CDR3 DNA sequence: TGTGCCAGCAGTGAAGCCGCACTAGCGGGGGGGTACAATGAGCAGTTCTTC. This codes for CASSEAALAGGYNEQFF.

The chain couples TRBV13 to TRBJ2-5; 7 bases are a match to TRBD2. The ends lost 3 bases at V and 2 bases at J; junction bases unmatched: 12. Germline values: CDR1 PRHDT, CDR2 FYEKMQ (reference sequence). The CDR3 is 17 residues long. The CDR3 protein is CASSFVRASGSQETQYF. DNA for the CDR3: TGTGCCAGCAGCTTCGTAAGGGCTAGCGGATCTCAAGAGACCCAGTACTTC.

With regard to this clone: Germline and junction disagree at one end, which may indicate a read error. The J gene is TRBJ1-2, the V gene TRBV11-2; D gene ambiguous. Germline CDR1 SGHAT, CDR2 FQNNGV. The CDR3 covers 14 residues. The CDR3 reads CASSLGGIAYGYTF. The CDR3 DNA follows: TGTGCCAGCAGTTTAGGAGGGATTGCCTATGGCTACACCTTC.

The V gene is TRBV28, the J gene TRBJ1-5; 7 bases map to TRBD1. The germline V gene encodes CDR1 MDHEN and CDR2 SYDVKM. V trimming: 5 bases; J trimming: 2 bases; junction bases outside the gene matches: 6. This CDR3 comprises 15 residues. CDR3 amino acids: CASSPPGQRNQPQHF. CDR3 in DNA: TGTGCCAGCAGTCCGCCGGGACAGCGCAATCAGCCCCAGCATTTT. Full variable domain (remainder filled in from reference TRBV28 and TRBJ1-5): DVKVTQSSRYLVKRTGEKVFLECVQDMDHENMFWYRQDPGLGLRLIYFSYDVKMKEKGDIPEGYSVSREKKERFSLILESASTNQTSMYLCASSPPGQRNQPQHFGDGTRLSIL.

The chain carries TRBV5-6 and TRBJ2-3; 7 bases fit TRBD2. The CDR3 is 16 residues long. J was trimmed by 2 bases and V by 0 bases; bases with no gene match: 6. Germline V gene data show CDR1 as SGHDT and CDR2 as YYEEEE. This chain's CDR3 is CASSLVIAGDTDTQYF. In nucleotides, the CDR3 is TGTGCCAGCAGCTTGGTTATAGCGGGTGACACAGATACGCAGTATTTT.

The chain is built from TRBV5-1 and TRBJ2-2; no reliable D call. This CDR3 is 13 amino acids long. Trimming cost V 6 bases and J 1 base, with 7 bases left between them. The germline CDR1 and CDR2 sequences are SGHRS and YFSETQ. The CDR3 spells CASTPRNTGELFF. CDR3 bases: TGCGCCAGCACTCCGAGGAACACCGGGGAGCTGTTTTTT.

The chain joins TRBV19 to TRBJ1-6; TRBD1 agrees at 7 bases. CDR3 length equals 18 residues. The junction had 16 bases not matched to a gene; V was cut back by 7 bases and J by 4 bases. From germline, CDR1 is LNHDA and CDR2 SQIVND (reference sequence). CDR3: CASTRTTHRGWYNSPLHF. CDR3 DNA sequence: TGTGCCAGTACCAGGACGACCCACAGGGGTTGGTATAATTCACCCCTCCACTTT. Supplemented by reference TRBV19 and TRBJ1-6, the full variable domain reads DGGITQSPKYLFRKEGQNVTLSCEQNLNHDAMYWYRQDPGQGLRLIYYSQIVNDFQKGDIAEGYSVSREKKESFPLTVTSAQKNPTAFYLCASTRTTHRGWYNSPLHFGNGTRLTVT.

V and J are TRBV6-5 and TRBJ2-4, with 8 positions matching TRBD2. The CDR3 has 13 amino acids. Per the germline V gene, CDR1 is MNHEY and CDR2 is SVGAGI. The junction had 10 bases not matched to a gene; V was cut back by 11 bases and J by 7 bases. The CDR3 loop is CAPGVAGTNIQYF. The CDR3 coding sequence is TGTGCCCCCGGGGTAGCGGGAACGAACATTCAGTACTTC.

This chain connects TRBV4-3 to TRBJ1-2; D is uncertain. CDR3 length: 15 residues. Trimming took off 1 base at V and 4 bases at J, with 13 bases between the two ends. The germline gives CDR1 LGHNA, CDR2 YSLEER. CDR3 in DNA: TGCGCCAGCAGCCAAGGGCCCCAGCTAGGCTATGGCTACACCTTC. Protein product: CASSQGPQLGYGYTF.

The chain employs TRBV5-6 and TRBJ2-7; tentatively, D is TRBD1 (6 bases). V lost 1 base and J lost 6, with 17 bases in between. The CDR3 runs to 15 residues. CDR1 is SGHDT and CDR2 is YYEEEE in the germline V gene. As DNA, the CDR3 is TGTGCCAGCAGCTTGTATTACAGGGCAGGCGGCGAGCAGTACTTC. Amino acids: CASSLYYRAGGEQYF.

On this clone: At one end the junction does not follow the germline gene, possibly because of a read error. The genes are TRBV5-1 and TRBJ1-2; no reliable D call. The CDR3 has 12 residues. Germline V gives CDR1 SGHRS, CDR2 YFSETQ. Written as DNA, the CDR3 is TGCGCCAGCAGCTTGGTCGACAATGGCCACACCTTC. This encodes CASSLVDNGHTF.

The V and J genes are TRBV14 and TRBJ2-3; 7 bases agree with TRBD2. Germline V lookup: CDR1 SGHDN, CDR2 FVKESK. This CDR3 contains 17 residues. Trimming removed 6 bases from V and 5 bases from J; junction bases left unmatched: 17. The CDR3 DNA is TGTGCCAGCAGGGGATCGGGGACTAACCATGTTGGAGATACGCAGTATTTT. Its translation is CASRGSGTNHVGDTQYF.

V usage is TRBV13 and J usage is TRBJ2-1; perhaps TRBD1 as D (6 bases). This CDR3 is 15 amino acids long. V gave up 5 bases and J gave up 6 bases, with 17 bases separating them. Germline values: CDR1 PRHDT, CDR2 FYEKMQ (reference sequence). In DNA form, the CDR3 reads TGTGCCAGCAGCCTGCACAGGGAAAGGTCCAATGAGCAGTTCTTC. It codes for CASSLHRERSNEQFF.

The rearrangement joins TRBV5-1 to TRBJ1-5; D ambiguous. Germline V gene data show CDR1 as SGHRS and CDR2 as YFSETQ. Trimming took 4 bases from V and 6 from J, leaving 11 bases between them. This CDR3 is built from 13 residues. The CDR3 DNA reads as TGCGCCAGCAGCCCGGAGGGTTCTCAGCCCCAGCATTTT. This codes for CASSPEGSQPQHF.